This TCR beta chain is drawn from a study of T cell changes during pregnancy in multiple sclerosis. Profiling relied on immunoSEQ multiplex PCR, and the TCRdb table lists in-frame clones only, not all of them. The data contain about 70,000 clones, roughly 92% of them singletons. V trimming: 7 bases; J trimming: 3 bases; junction bases outside the gene matches: 11. Germline-derived CDR1 and CDR2 are MDHEN and SYDVKM. This CDR3 has 16 amino acids. The specimen was peripheral blood, collected before pregnancy. This clonotype originated in a female donor with multiple sclerosis, enrolled in a pregnancy study. The chain links TRBV28 to TRBJ1-5; 8 positions match TRBD1. This chain's CDR3 is CASTRRGTGPNQPQHF. The CDR3 DNA follows: TGTGCCAGCACCCGTCGGGGGACAGGACCCAATCAGCCCCAGCATTTT.